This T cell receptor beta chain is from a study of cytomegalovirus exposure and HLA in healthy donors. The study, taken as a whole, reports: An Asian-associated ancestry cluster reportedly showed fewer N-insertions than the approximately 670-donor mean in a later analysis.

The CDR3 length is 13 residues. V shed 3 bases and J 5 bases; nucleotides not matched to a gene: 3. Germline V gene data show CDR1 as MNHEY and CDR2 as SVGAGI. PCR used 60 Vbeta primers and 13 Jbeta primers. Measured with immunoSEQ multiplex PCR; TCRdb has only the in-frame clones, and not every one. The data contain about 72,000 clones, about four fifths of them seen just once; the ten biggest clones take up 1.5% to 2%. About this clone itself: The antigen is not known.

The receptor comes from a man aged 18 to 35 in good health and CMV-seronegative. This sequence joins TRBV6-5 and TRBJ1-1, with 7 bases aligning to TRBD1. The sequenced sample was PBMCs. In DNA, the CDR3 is TGTGCCAGCAGTTATGGCAGGGGGACTGAAGCTTTCTTT. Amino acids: CASSYGRGTEAFF.